The following is a TCR beta chain sequence with its context. Its target is unknown. Those who donated, Caucasian adults without exception, all lived in Nashville, Tennessee. The record originates from a study of shared clonotypes between healthy human individuals. The V end lost 2 bases, the J end lost 8 bases, and 9 bases lay between the germline ends. This CDR3 contains 12 residues. The germline gives CDR1 SGHDN, CDR2 FVKESK. Each subset's genomic DNA was shared equally among a number of immunoSEQ plates. Generated by immunoSEQ multiplex PCR, the TCRdb table keeps only in-frame clones and is missing some. The sample gives 2,500,000 or so clones, over 85% of which show up once; around 0.14% is in the top ten. Points from the study as a whole: Researchers found naive subsets generally carried larger estimated richness than memory subsets. Blood was the only sampled material, and tissue repertoires likely differ.

V gene TRBV14 combines with J gene TRBJ1-1; D is possibly TRBD1 (5 bases). The sample comprised naive CD4+ T cells sorted from blood. Subset defined: CD45RA+ positively selected. The clonotype originates from a young man in good health. CDR3 DNA sequence: TGTGCCAGCAGCCAATCAGGGATAGAAGCTTTCTTT. Residues: CASSQSGIEAFF.